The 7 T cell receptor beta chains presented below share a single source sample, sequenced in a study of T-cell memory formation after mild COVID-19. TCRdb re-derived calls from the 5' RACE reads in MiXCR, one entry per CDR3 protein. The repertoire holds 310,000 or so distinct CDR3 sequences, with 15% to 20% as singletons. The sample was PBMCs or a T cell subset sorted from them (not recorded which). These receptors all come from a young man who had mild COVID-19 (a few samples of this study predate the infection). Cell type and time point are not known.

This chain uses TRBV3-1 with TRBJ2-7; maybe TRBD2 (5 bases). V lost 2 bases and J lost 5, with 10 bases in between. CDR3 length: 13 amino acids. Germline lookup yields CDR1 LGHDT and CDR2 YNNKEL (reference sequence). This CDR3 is CASSQYSGDEQYV. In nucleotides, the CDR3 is TGTGCCAGCAGCCAATATTCCGGGGACGAGCAGTACGTC.

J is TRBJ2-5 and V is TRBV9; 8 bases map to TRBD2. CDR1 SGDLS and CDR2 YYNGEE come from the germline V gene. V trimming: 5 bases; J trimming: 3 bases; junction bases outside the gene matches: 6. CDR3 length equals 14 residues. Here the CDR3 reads CASSPGAGEETQYF. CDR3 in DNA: TGTGCCAGCAGTCCGGGAGCGGGGGAAGAGACCCAGTACTTC.

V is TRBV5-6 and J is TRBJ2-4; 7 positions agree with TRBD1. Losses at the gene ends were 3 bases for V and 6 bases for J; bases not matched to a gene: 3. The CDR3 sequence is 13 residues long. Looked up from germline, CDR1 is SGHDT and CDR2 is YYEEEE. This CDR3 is CASSWGTVNIQYF. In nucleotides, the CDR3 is TGTGCCAGCAGCTGGGGGACAGTAAACATTCAGTACTTC.

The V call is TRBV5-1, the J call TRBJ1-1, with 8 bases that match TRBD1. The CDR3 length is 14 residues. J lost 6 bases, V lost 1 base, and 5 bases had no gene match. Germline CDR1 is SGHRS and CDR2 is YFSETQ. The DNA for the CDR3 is TGCGCCAGCAGCTTGCAGGGGGCATCGGCTGAAGCTTTCTTT. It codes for CASSLQGASAEAFF.

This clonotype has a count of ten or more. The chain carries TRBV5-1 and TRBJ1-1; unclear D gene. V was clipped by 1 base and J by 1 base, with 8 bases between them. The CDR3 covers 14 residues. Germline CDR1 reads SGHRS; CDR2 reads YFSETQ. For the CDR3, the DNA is TGCGCCAGCAGCTTGTTCGGGGAGAACACTGAAGCTTTCTTT. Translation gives CASSLFGENTEAFF. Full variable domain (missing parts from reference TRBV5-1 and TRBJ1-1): KAGVTQTPRYLIKTRGQQVTLSCSPISGHRSVSWYQQTPGQGLQFLFEYFSETQRNKGNFPGRFSGRQFSNSRSEMNVSTLELGDSALYLCASSLFGENTEAFFGQGTRLTVV.

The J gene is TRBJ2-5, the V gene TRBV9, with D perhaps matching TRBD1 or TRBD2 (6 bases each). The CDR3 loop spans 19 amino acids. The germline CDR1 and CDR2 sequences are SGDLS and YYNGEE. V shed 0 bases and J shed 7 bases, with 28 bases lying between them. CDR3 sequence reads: CASSVEDGGRQSVVGTQYF. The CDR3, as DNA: TGTGCCAGCAGCGTAGAGGACGGGGGCAGGCAGTCCGTTGTGGGGACCCAGTACTTC.

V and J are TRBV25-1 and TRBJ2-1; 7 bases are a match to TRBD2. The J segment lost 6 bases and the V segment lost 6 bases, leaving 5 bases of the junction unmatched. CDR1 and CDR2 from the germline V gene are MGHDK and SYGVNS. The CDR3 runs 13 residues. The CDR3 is CASRSGTINEQFF. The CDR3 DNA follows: TGTGCCAGCAGGTCCGGGACTATCAATGAGCAGTTCTTC.